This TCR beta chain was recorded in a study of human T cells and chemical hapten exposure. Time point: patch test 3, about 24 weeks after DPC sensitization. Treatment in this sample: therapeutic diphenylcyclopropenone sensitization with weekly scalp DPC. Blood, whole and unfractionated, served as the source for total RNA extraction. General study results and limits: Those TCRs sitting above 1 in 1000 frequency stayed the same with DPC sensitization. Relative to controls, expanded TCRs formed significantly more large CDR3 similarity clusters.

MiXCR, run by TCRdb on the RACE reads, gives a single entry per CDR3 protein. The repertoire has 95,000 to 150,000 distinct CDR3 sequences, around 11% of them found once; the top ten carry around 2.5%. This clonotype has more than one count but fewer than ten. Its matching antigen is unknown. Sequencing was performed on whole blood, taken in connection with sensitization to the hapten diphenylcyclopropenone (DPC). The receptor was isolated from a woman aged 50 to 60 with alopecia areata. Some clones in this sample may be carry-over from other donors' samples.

In DNA form, the CDR3 reads TGCAGCGTTCTTCTTGAGGGGGCGAACGGGGAGCTGTTTTTT. Encoded protein: CSVLLEGANGELFF. The V call is TRBV29-1, the J call TRBJ2-2; TRBD1 matches at 7 bases. Germline CDR1 reads SQVTM; CDR2 reads ANQGSEA. CDR3 length: 14 residues. The ends lost 5 bases at V and 7 bases at J; junction bases unmatched: 10.